This T cell receptor beta chain comes out of a study of blood T cell repertoires in COVID-19. Study-level background: Samples came from the United States, Italy and Spain, spanning acute and convalescent COVID-19. Sources were T cells, B-cell-depleted T cells, or PBMCs; the material itself was cDNA or gDNA.

This clone was counted at least ten times. Germline values: CDR1 MNHEY, CDR2 SVGAGI. The V and J ends lost 6 bases and 3 bases respectively, with 18 bases between them. CDR3 size: 15 residues. As originally analysed: Estimates of nucleated cell counts were drawn from the amplification of reference gene primers. Assay used: immunoSEQ multiplex PCR; TCRdb lists only in-frame clones, some missing. The D gene and trimming were derived from the DNA, and the V and J assignments and clone size from that table. The table lists roughly 100,000 clones, over 75% of them singletons, with 15% to 20% in the top ten.

Sequenced input: peripheral blood. The clonotype comes from a human donor in a cohort sampled during active COVID-19. The V and J genes are TRBV6-5 and TRBJ2-7; D may be TRBD1 (6 bases). In DNA, the CDR3 is TGTGCCAGCAGACCAACCGGGACAACCTTCTACGAGCAGTACTTC. Protein sequence: CASRPTGTTFYEQYF.